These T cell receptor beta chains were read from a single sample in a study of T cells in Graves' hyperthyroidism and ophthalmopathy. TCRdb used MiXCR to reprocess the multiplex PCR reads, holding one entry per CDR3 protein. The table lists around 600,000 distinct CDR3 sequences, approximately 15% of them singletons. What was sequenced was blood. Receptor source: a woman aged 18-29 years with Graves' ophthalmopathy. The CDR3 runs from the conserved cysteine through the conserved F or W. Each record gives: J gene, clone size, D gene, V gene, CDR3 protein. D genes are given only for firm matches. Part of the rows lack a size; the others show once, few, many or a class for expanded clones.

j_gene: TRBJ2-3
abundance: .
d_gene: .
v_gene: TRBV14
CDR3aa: CASSFRTPGADTQYF

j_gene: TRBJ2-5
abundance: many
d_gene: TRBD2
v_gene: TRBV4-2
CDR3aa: CASSQVETGGPFGLTQYF

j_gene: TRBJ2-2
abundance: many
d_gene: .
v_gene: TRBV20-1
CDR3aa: CSARIPEGAGNTGELFF

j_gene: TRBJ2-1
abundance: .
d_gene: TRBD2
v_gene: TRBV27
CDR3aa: CASSVGTTNNEQFF

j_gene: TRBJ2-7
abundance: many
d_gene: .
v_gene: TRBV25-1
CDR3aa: CASSTLPRGDRTSSYEQYF

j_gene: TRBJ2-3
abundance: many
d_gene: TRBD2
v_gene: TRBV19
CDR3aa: CASRPQGLAESTDTQYF

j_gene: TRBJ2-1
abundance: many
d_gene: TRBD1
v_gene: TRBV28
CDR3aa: CASSPKTGGLNEQFF

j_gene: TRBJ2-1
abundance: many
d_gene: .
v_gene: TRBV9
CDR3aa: CASSVGTRTPDNEQFF

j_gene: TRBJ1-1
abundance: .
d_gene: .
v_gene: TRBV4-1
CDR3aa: CASSQLAGVMNTEAFF

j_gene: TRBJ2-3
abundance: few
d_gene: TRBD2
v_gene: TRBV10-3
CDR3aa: CAISGTSGTATDTQYF

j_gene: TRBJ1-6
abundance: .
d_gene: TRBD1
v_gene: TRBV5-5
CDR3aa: CASSTGQVNSPLHF

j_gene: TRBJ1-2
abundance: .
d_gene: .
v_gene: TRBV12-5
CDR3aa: CASGLYTGNYGYTF

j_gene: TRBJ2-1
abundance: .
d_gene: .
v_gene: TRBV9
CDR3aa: CASSVASSNNEQFF

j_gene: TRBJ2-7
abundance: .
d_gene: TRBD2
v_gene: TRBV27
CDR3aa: CASSPTPQGLALF

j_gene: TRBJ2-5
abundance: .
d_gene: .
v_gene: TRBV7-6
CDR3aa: CASSAKGGETQYF

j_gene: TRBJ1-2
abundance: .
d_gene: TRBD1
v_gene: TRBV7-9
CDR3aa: CASSYRTGGFNYGYTF

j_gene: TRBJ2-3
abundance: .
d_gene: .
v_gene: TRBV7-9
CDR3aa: CASSPHTQYF

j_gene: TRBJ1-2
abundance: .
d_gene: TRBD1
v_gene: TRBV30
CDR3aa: CAWIWGRQGAKHYGYTF

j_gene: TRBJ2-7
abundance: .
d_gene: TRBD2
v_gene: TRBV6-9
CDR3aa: CASSLGGSLNEQYF

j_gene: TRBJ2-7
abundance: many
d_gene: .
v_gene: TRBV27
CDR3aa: CASSLMGIPYEQYF

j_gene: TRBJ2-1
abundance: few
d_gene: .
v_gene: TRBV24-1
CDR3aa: CATSDLQRGPYNEQFF

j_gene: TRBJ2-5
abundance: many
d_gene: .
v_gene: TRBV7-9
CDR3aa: CASRPGVQETQYF

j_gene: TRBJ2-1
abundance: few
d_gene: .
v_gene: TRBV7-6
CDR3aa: CASSLPGTNEQFF

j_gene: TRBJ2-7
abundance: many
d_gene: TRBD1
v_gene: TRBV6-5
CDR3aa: CASSYSKQGAYEQYF